Listed here are 23 T cell receptor beta chains from one sample, sequenced in a study of blood T cells in healthy people across ages. The authors ran a second PCR of about 6 to 11 cycles using a sample-barcoded 5' primer and a J-beta primer mix. TCRdb called the 5' RACE reads again in MiXCR, with one record for every CDR3 protein. The data show just under 750,000 distinct CDR3 sequences, about 24% seen once. Sequenced: blood. All receptors come from a man between 65 and 85 years old in good health.

This chain joins TRBV7-9 and TRBJ1-1, with D unclear. V lost 6 bases, J lost 2 bases, and 13 bases lay in between. The CDR3 loop spans 14 amino acids. Germline V gene lookup returns CDR1 SEHNR and CDR2 FQNEAQ (reference sequence). The CDR3 nucleotides read TGTGCCAGCAGGCAAGTTGGGAGAAACACTGAAGCTTTCTTT. It codes for CASRQVGRNTEAFF.

V usage is TRBV5-6 and J usage is TRBJ1-1; D is uncertain. The V end lost 3 bases, the J end lost 6 bases, and 18 bases lay between the germline ends. From germline, CDR1 is SGHDT and CDR2 YYEEEE. The CDR3 runs 15 residues. CDR3 sequence reads: CASSSLQVPDSEAFF. Written as DNA, the CDR3 is TGTGCCAGCAGCTCGTTACAAGTACCGGATTCTGAAGCTTTCTTT.

The chain combines TRBV29-1 with TRBJ2-7; 8 nucleotides line up with TRBD1. This CDR3 comprises 14 residues. Germline trimming cut 4 bases from V and 2 bases from J; bases unmatched to any gene: 7. Germline CDR1 reads SQVTM; CDR2 reads ANQGSEA. CDR3 in amino acids: CSVGSDRAPYEQYF. The CDR3 DNA reads TGCAGCGTTGGTTCGGACAGGGCACCCTACGAGCAGTACTTC.

About this clonotype: A junction boundary mismatches the germline segment, possibly from a read error. This rearrangement joins TRBV12-3 or TRBV12-4 to TRBJ1-2; possibly TRBD1 for D (5 bases). The CDR3 totals 15 residues. In DNA, the CDR3 is TGTGCCAGCAGTGGCGATCCGGGACGATACTACGGCTACACCTTC. Protein sequence: CASSGDPGRYYGYTF.

As concerns this clonotype: The CDR3 does not close with the conserved phenylalanine or tryptophan, likely indicating a read error. The rearrangement joins TRBV7-8 to TRBJ1-1; tentatively, D is TRBD1 (5 bases). The CDR3 sequence is 15 residues long. Germline CDR1 reads SGHVS; CDR2 reads FQNEAQ. Trimming pared 2 bases from V and 0 bases from J, leaving 10 bases between. The CDR3 DNA is TGTGCCAGCAGCTTAACTAGACAGATGAACACTGAAGCTTTCGTT. Translated: CASSLTRQMNTEAFV.

This clonotype has at least ten counts. The V gene is TRBV10-3, the J gene TRBJ1-3, with D tentatively TRBD1 (5 bases). Germline CDR1 and CDR2: ENHRY and SYGVKD. The CDR3 spans 15 residues. V dropped 5 bases and J dropped 4 bases, with 15 bases sitting between them. The CDR3: CAISPGTLSGNTIYF. CDR3 DNA sequence: TGTGCCATCAGTCCCGGGACCCTGTCCGGAAACACCATATATTTT.

This clonotype was counted ten times or more. The J gene is TRBJ2-1, the V gene TRBV7-2; 7 nucleotides match TRBD1. The CDR3 contains 15 residues. V shed 5 bases, J shed 3 bases, and the junction held 7 bases outside the gene matches. In germline, CDR1 is SGHTA, CDR2 FQGNSA. The CDR3 loop is CASSTTGTVYNEQFF. DNA for the CDR3: TGTGCCAGCAGCACAACCGGGACAGTCTACAATGAGCAGTTCTTC.

This clonotype was recorded a few times. The chain combines TRBV12-3 or TRBV12-4 with TRBJ1-5; unclear D gene. CDR3 length equals 15 residues. V was trimmed by 0 bases and J by 5 bases, leaving 11 bases between them. In nucleotides, the CDR3 is TGTGCCAGCAGTTTAGCGCTTTCGGGTGATCAGCCCCAGCATTTT. Translation gives CASSLALSGDQPQHF.

The rearrangement joins TRBV6-1 to TRBJ2-3, with 7 bases identical to TRBD2. V was clipped by 5 bases and J by 2 bases; unmatched bases: 10. This CDR3 spans 16 amino acids. Germline lookup yields CDR1 MNHNS and CDR2 SASEGT. The chain's CDR3 is CASSPRLARLTDTQYF. The CDR3 DNA sequence: TGTGCCAGCAGTCCTCGACTAGCCAGGCTCACAGATACGCAGTATTTT.

This clonotype has only a few counts. The V call is TRBV6-1, the J call TRBJ1-5, with 9 bases that match TRBD1. This CDR3 contains 15 residues. Germline V gene data show CDR1 as MNHNS and CDR2 as SASEGT. V lost 8 bases and J lost 2; bases outside the gene matches: 7. The CDR3 spells CASGGQGTGNQPQHF. The CDR3 DNA sequence: TGTGCCAGCGGTGGACAGGGGACAGGCAATCAGCCCCAGCATTTT.

Turning to this clonotype: At one boundary the junction diverges from the germline segment, which might be a read error. V and J are TRBV29-1 and TRBJ2-7, with D hard to call. CDR3 size: 11 residues. Germline CDR1 and CDR2: SQVTM and ANQGSEA. The CDR3 sequence is CSVGGSLSEFF. The CDR3 nucleotides read TGCAGCGTGGGCGGATCTCTTTCGGAGTTCTTC.

V usage is TRBV14 and J usage is TRBJ2-1; D unclear. The CDR3 has 14 amino acids. V was cut by 2 bases and J by 6 bases, with 11 bases left in between. The V gene's germline CDR1 is SGHDN and CDR2 FVKESK. Written as DNA, the CDR3 is TGTGCCAGCAGCCAACCCACCATGAGCAATGAGCAGTTCTTC. This encodes CASSQPTMSNEQFF.

There are a few counts of this clonotype. The genes are TRBV29-1 and TRBJ1-5, with D possibly being TRBD1 (6 bases). Deletions cut 4 bases from V and 7 bases from J, with 14 bases between. This CDR3 spans 13 amino acids. Germline loops: CDR1 SQVTM, CDR2 ANQGSEA. DNA for the CDR3: TGCAGCGTTGTTTCGGGGGCAGGACAGCCCCAGCATTTT. Its translation: CSVVSGAGQPQHF.

V usage is TRBV5-1 and J usage is TRBJ1-4; D is undetermined. Trimming removed 2 bases at V and 7 bases at J, with 15 bases between. CDR1 is SGHRS and CDR2 is YFSETQ in the germline V gene. The CDR3 has 15 amino acids. The CDR3 DNA sequence: TGCGCCAGCAGCTTCGGTCTTGGGTTCGGTGAAAAACTGTTTTTT. This translates into CASSFGLGFGEKLFF.

This clonotype has a handful of counts. The chain combines TRBV6-6 with TRBJ1-4; a possible D gene is TRBD1 (5 bases). Germline CDR1 and CDR2: MNHNY and SVGAGI (reference sequence). The length of the CDR3 is 13 residues. V was clipped by 0 bases and J by 8 bases, with 7 bases between them. CDR3 loop: CASSYSKGEKLFF. Written as DNA, the CDR3 is TGTGCCAGCAGTTACTCGAAGGGGGAAAAACTGTTTTTT.

About this clonotype: The junction departs from germline at one end; a sequencing error may be responsible. V is TRBV12-3 or TRBV12-4 and J is TRBJ2-3, with D maybe TRBD2 (5 bases). This CDR3 is 15 amino acids long. The CDR3 reads CASSLFGGYTDMQYF. The CDR3 DNA sequence: TGTGCCAGCAGTTTGTTCGGCGGGTACACAGATATGCAGTATTTT.

The rearrangement links TRBV13 to TRBJ2-5; D is unclear. Between the trimmed V and J ends, which lost 6 bases and 4 bases, there was a span of 15 bases. Germline V lookup: CDR1 PRHDT, CDR2 FYEKMQ (reference sequence). This CDR3 region has 14 residues. The DNA of the CDR3 is TGTGCCAGCAGTCCACCGCACCGTTTAGAGACCCAGTACTTC. Translated: CASSPPHRLETQYF.

A few counts support this clonotype. The junction departs from germline at one end; a sequencing error may be responsible. In nucleotides, the CDR3 is TGTGCCAGCAGCTTGATTGGAGCGGGGGGGTTCGTCTTC. Translation: CASSLIGAGGFVF. This sequence joins TRBV13 and TRBJ2-7; 10 bases match TRBD2. The germline CDR1 and CDR2 sequences are PRHDT and FYEKMQ (reference sequence). The CDR3 length is 13 residues.

This clonotype was counted between two and nine times. This chain uses TRBV6-5 with TRBJ2-1; D is undetermined. The CDR3 length is 15 residues. Per germline, CDR1 MNHEY and CDR2 SVGAGI. The V and J ends lost 6 bases and 0 bases respectively, with 12 bases between them. CDR3 in amino acids: CASRADTDSYNEQFF. In DNA, the CDR3 is TGTGCCAGCAGGGCCGACACCGACTCCTACAATGAGCAGTTCTTC.

Concerning this clonotype: This may stem from a read error, because a much larger clone lies one nucleotide away. The CDR3 is CASSYSSRSVYNEQFF. The CDR3 DNA sequence: TGTGCCAGCAGTTACAGTAGCAGGAGTGTATACAATGAGCAGTTCTTC. The V call is TRBV6-6, the J call TRBJ2-1; D gene uncertain. CDR3 length equals 16 residues. V dropped 2 bases and J dropped 4 bases, with 15 bases sitting between them. Germline V gene sequence: CDR1 MNHNY, CDR2 SVGAGI (reference sequence).

The chain is built from TRBV12-3 or TRBV12-4 and TRBJ2-4, with D uncertain. There are 14 residues in the CDR3. Trimming shortened V by 3 bases and J by 2 bases, and 8 bases separated the two germline ends. The CDR3 nucleotides read TGTGCCAGCAGTTTTGACGGAACCAAAAACATTCAGTACTTC. It translates to CASSFDGTKNIQYF.

J is TRBJ2-1 and V is TRBV2; D possibly corresponds to TRBD1 (6 bases). The CDR3 covers 13 residues. The germline V and J ends were trimmed by 6 bases and 5 bases, with 11 bases remaining between them. Germline lookup yields CDR1 SNHLY and CDR2 FYNNEI. The DNA of the CDR3 is TGTGCCAGCAGACAGGGACGGGACAATGAGCAGTTCTTC. Translated: CASRQGRDNEQFF.

The chain combines TRBV5-1 with TRBJ2-5; 11 bases align to TRBD2. The DNA matches TRBJ2-1 better at its end, which makes the J call doubtful. Germline V lookup: CDR1 SGHRS, CDR2 YFSETQ. This CDR3 comprises 15 residues. The CDR3 coding sequence is TGCGCCAGCAGCTTGTTACTAGCGGGGGAAAATGAGCAGTTCTTC. Protein sequence: CASSLLLAGENEQFF.